This T cell receptor (beta chain) was recorded in a study of Ad26.COV2.S vaccination and SARS-CoV-2 variants. Study overall: Donor was assigned to the Ad26.COV2.S arm of trial COV1001. Recipients of Ad26.COV2.S got it intramuscularly, once or twice 56 days apart.

Germline V CDR1 and CDR2: SGHNT, YYREEE (reference sequence). The CDR3 consists of 13 residues. V gave up 4 bases and J gave up 8 bases, with 15 bases separating them. Regarding treatment: 19 received Ad26.COV2.S at low or high dose, single or two shots; several received placebo; per-sample allocation not given. Samples were taken on day 63 after the first vaccine or placebo injection. Ad26 vector vaccine expressed Wuhan-strain SARS-CoV-2 spike. The data were produced by immunoSEQ multiplex PCR, yet TCRdb's version contains in-frame clones alone and is incomplete. The sample contains 300,000 to 500,000 clones, roughly nine tenths of which appear only once.

The sample here was peripheral blood, taken in a trial of Ad26.COV2.S vaccine versus placebo. The origin of this receptor is a person between 18 and 65 years old who received the Ad26.COV2.S COVID-19 vaccine or a placebo. This chain uses TRBV5-4 with TRBJ1-2, with a possible D match to TRBD1 (5 bases). CDR3 nucleotides: TGTGCCAGCAGCCGGGGACCTCCGGAAGGCTACACCTTC. It specifies CASSRGPPEGYTF.